The 19 T cell receptor beta chains in this list originate from one sample, sequenced in a study of identical twins. A single record per CDR3 protein comes from TCRdb applying MiXCR to the 5' RACE reads. The data contain nearly 250,000 distinct CDR3 sequences, 7% of them singletons. This sample also belongs to another study, concerning yellow fever vaccine responses in identical twins.

The specimen was memory (CD45RO+) T cells sorted from blood. The receptor source for this set is a woman between 18 and 29 years old in good health.

The J gene is TRBJ2-1, the V gene TRBV20-1; a weak D match, TRBD2 (5 bases). The germline V gene encodes CDR1 DFQATT and CDR2 SNEGSKA (reference sequence). This CDR3 spans 14 amino acids. V lost 6 bases and J lost 4, with 16 bases in between. The CDR3 spells CSAQDLAGYNEQFF. DNA for the CDR3: TGCAGTGCCCAAGATCTAGCCGGGTACAATGAGCAGTTCTTC.

This sequence joins TRBV5-5 and TRBJ2-1; D possibly matches TRBD1 or TRBD2 (6 bases each). This CDR3 has 17 residues. V shed 4 bases and J shed 5 bases, with 22 bases lying between them. Germline V gene lookup returns CDR1 SGHKS and CDR2 YYEKEE (reference sequence). This CDR3 reads CASSPYPGARGDNEQFF. Written as DNA, the CDR3 is TGTGCCAGCAGCCCCTACCCGGGGGCACGGGGAGACAATGAGCAGTTCTTC. The full variable domain, with the rest looked up from reference TRBV5-5 and TRBJ2-1, is DAGVTQSPTHLIKTRGQQVTLRCSPISGHKSVSWYQQVLGQGPQFIFQYYEKEERGRGNFPDRFSARQFPNYSSELNVNALLLGDSALYLCASSPYPGARGDNEQFFGPGTRLTVL.

In this sample, this clonotype turned up many times. J is TRBJ2-1 and V is TRBV3-1, with D possibly matching TRBD2 (6 bases). CDR1 LGHDT and CDR2 YNNKEL come from the germline V gene (reference sequence). V dropped 0 bases and J dropped 9 bases, with 21 bases sitting between them. The CDR3 has 17 residues. In nucleotides, the CDR3 is TGTGCCAGCAGCCAAGATTGGGGGGAGCTCGGAAAGGTTGAGCAGTTCTTC. It yields the protein CASSQDWGELGKVEQFF.

This chain joins TRBV2 and TRBJ1-2, with no clear D. The V gene's germline CDR1 is SNHLY and CDR2 FYNNEI. V was shortened by 1 base and J by 8 bases, with 11 bases between the two germline ends. The CDR3 covers 13 residues. The DNA of the CDR3 is TGTGCCAGCAGTGAAGGTCGGGGTACGGGCTACACCTTC. This translates into CASSEGRGTGYTF.

The chain links TRBV20-1 to TRBJ2-3; 11 nucleotides line up with TRBD2. With 6 bases clipped from V and 4 bases from J, the junction kept 6 bases outside the gene matches. Per germline, CDR1 DFQATT and CDR2 SNEGSKA (reference sequence). The CDR3 covers 14 residues. Here the CDR3 reads CSARTSGPPDTQYF. The CDR3 nucleotides read TGCAGTGCCCGGACTAGCGGGCCCCCAGATACGCAGTATTTT.

This clonotype was counted many times. V is TRBV25-1 and J is TRBJ2-6; 13 bases fit TRBD2. CDR3 length: 20 amino acids. The germline CDR1 and CDR2 sequences are MGHDK and SYGVNS. Unmatched junction bases numbered 7, after V lost 2 bases and J lost 0 bases. CDR3 protein: CASSEGGLAGRISGANVLTF. The CDR3 bases are TGTGCCAGCAGTGAAGGGGGACTAGCGGGAAGAATCTCTGGGGCCAACGTCCTGACTTTC.

At least ten counts were recorded for this clonotype. The chain recombines TRBV7-3 with TRBJ2-1, with no clear D. In germline, CDR1 is SGHTA, CDR2 FQGTGA. V lost 2 bases to trimming and J lost 8 bases, with 10 bases between them. The CDR3 spans 13 residues. In DNA form, the CDR3 reads TGTGCCAGCAGCTTATTTCTGCGCGATGAGCAGTTCTTC. It encodes CASSLFLRDEQFF.

The V call is TRBV2, the J call TRBJ2-5; D call uncertain. V was shortened by 4 bases and J by 9 bases, with 9 bases between the two germline ends. Germline lookup yields CDR1 SNHLY and CDR2 FYNNEI. CDR3 size: 11 residues. CDR3 DNA: TGTGCCAGCAGTGCGTTGATGGCCCAGTACTTC. Residues: CASSALMAQYF.

This clonotype was seen a few times. The rearrangement uses TRBV7-9 and TRBJ2-7; TRBD2 matches at 7 bases. With V trimmed by 5 bases and J by 3 bases, 16 bases remained unmatched. Germline loops: CDR1 SEHNR, CDR2 FQNEAQ (reference sequence). The CDR3 is made up of 17 amino acids. CDR3 amino acids: CASSPALGGSHYYEQYF. CDR3 in DNA: TGTGCCAGCAGCCCCGCCCTCGGCGGGAGCCATTACTACGAGCAGTACTTC.

The sample holds many counts of this clonotype. CDR3: CASKPDLVRASTGTQYF. In nucleotides, the CDR3 is TGTGCCAGCAAACCGGACTTGGTCCGGGCCTCGACGGGTACGCAGTATTTT. The V and J genes are TRBV2 and TRBJ2-3; TRBD2 is a possible D gene (5 bases). The germline V gene has CDR1 SNHLY and CDR2 FYNNEI. The V gene lost 7 bases and the J gene lost 8 bases, with 28 bases spanning the gap. The CDR3 runs 17 residues.

The DNA for the CDR3 is TGTGCCATCAGTGAGTCGCGGGGGGGCGAGCAGTACGTC. Translating gives CAISESRGGEQYV. The chain uses TRBV10-3 and TRBJ2-7, with TRBD2 matching over 9 bases. With V trimmed by 0 bases and J by 6 bases, 0 bases remained unmatched. This CDR3 region has 13 residues. In germline, CDR1 is ENHRY, CDR2 SYGVKD.

The chain has TRBV2 and TRBJ2-1; TRBD2 matches at 13 bases. The CDR3 is made up of 14 amino acids. Germline CDR1 reads SNHLY; CDR2 reads FYNNEI. Trimming cost V 6 bases and J 9 bases; bases outside gene matches: 5. CDR3 sequence: CASSQTSGGSEQFF. CDR3 coding DNA: TGTGCCAGCAGCCAGACTAGCGGGGGGAGTGAGCAGTTCTTC.

This chain connects TRBV6-1 to TRBJ2-1, with a weak D call TRBD2 (5 bases). This CDR3 contains 17 residues. Trimming removed 3 bases from V and 0 bases from J, with 15 bases in between. CDR1 and CDR2 (germline): MNHNS, SASEGT. CDR3 region: CASSDPLVGSSYNEQFF. The DNA of the CDR3 is TGTGCCAGCAGTGATCCACTAGTGGGGAGCTCCTACAATGAGCAGTTCTTC.

A few counts support this clonotype. The J gene is TRBJ2-2, the V gene TRBV18; tentatively, D is TRBD2 (6 bases). The CDR3 is made up of 15 amino acids. Germline assignment: CDR1 KGHSH and CDR2 LQKENI. V was cut by 6 bases and J by 5 bases, with 16 bases left in between. CDR3: CASSQGGVGTGELFF. Here the CDR3 DNA reads TGTGCCAGCTCTCAAGGAGGGGTTGGAACCGGGGAGCTGTTTTTT. The complete variable domain, with remaining parts taken from reference TRBV18 and TRBJ2-2, reads NAGVMQNPRHLVRRRGQEARLRCSPMKGHSHVYWYRQLPEEGLKFMVYLQKENIIDESGMPKERFSAEFPKEGPSILRIQQVVRGDSAAYFCASSQGGVGTGELFFGEGSRLTVL.

Many counts were recorded for this clonotype. The V and J genes are TRBV12-3 or TRBV12-4 and TRBJ2-5; the D is unclear. Trimming removed 5 bases from V and 4 bases from J, with 11 bases in between. CDR3 length: 13 amino acids. The CDR3 DNA is TGTGCCAGCAGTCCCTTTGGGCCAGAGACCCAGTACTTC. It codes for CASSPFGPETQYF.

This clonotype was counted between two and nine times. The rearrangement links TRBV3-1 to TRBJ1-3, with 7 bases matching TRBD1. The V gene end was trimmed by 1 base and the J gene end by 2 bases; junction bases not matched to a gene: 8. This CDR3 has 17 residues. From germline, CDR1 is LGHDT and CDR2 YNNKEL (reference sequence). In nucleotides, the CDR3 is TGTGCCAGCAGCCAAGTTTTGACAGGGTCCCCTGGAAACACCATATATTTT. Protein: CASSQVLTGSPGNTIYF.

This clonotype was found a few times. The rearrangement links TRBV3-1 to TRBJ1-2, with 8 bases that match TRBD1. The J segment lost 2 bases and the V segment lost 2 bases, leaving 4 bases of the junction unmatched. The germline gives CDR1 LGHDT, CDR2 YNNKEL (reference sequence). The CDR3 spans 15 residues. The CDR3 loop is CASSQWTGSNYGYTF. CDR3 DNA: TGTGCCAGCAGCCAATGGACAGGGTCGAACTATGGCTACACCTTC.

V and J are TRBV10-3 and TRBJ1-2, with D perhaps TRBD1 (6 bases). The germline CDR1 and CDR2 sequences are ENHRY and SYGVKD. The V and J ends lost 10 bases and 7 bases respectively, with 19 bases between them. The CDR3 is made up of 13 amino acids. The CDR3 spells CATRTEESLGYTF. CDR3 bases: TGTGCCACCCGGACAGAAGAGAGCCTTGGCTACACCTTC.

Only a few counts were recorded for this clonotype. This chain uses TRBV2 with TRBJ2-3; D might be TRBD2 (5 bases). The V end was cut by 3 bases, the J end by 1 base, with 11 bases between. Germline CDR1 SNHLY, CDR2 FYNNEI. This CDR3 is 15 amino acids long. The CDR3 sequence: CASSDGESGTDTQYF. The CDR3 nucleotides read TGTGCCAGCAGTGACGGGGAGTCAGGCACAGATACGCAGTATTTT.